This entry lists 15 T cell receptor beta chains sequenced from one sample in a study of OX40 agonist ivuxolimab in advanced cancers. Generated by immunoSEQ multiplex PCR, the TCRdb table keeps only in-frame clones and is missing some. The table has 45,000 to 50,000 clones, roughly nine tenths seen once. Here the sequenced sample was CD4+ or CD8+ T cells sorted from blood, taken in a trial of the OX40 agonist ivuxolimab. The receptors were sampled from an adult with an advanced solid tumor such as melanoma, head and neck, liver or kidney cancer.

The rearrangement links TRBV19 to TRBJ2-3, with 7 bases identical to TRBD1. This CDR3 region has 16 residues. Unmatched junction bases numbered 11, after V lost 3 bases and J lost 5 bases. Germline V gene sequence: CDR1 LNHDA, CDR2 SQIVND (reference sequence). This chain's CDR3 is CASSIRTGRGLDTQYF. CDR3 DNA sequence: TGTGCCAGTAGTATCCGGACAGGCCGCGGGTTAGATACGCAGTATTTT.

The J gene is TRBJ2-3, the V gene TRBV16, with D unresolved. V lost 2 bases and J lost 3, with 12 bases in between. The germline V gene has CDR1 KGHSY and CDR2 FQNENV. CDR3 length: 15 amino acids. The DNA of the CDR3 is TGTGCCAGCAGCCAAGGCAGGAAGAGTACAGATACGCAGTATTTT. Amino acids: CASSQGRKSTDTQYF.

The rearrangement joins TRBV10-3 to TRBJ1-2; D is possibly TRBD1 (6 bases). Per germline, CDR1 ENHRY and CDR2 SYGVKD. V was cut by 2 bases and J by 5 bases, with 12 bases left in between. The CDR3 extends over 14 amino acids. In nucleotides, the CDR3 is TGTGCCATCAGTGAGGGACAGCAAATTTATGGCTACACCTTC. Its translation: CAISEGQQIYGYTF.

The CDR3 is CASSVGTGIDEAFF. The DNA for the CDR3 is TGTGCCAGCAGCGTAGGGACAGGGATAGATGAAGCTTTCTTT. The chain combines TRBV9 with TRBJ1-1, with TRBD1 matching over 8 bases. Germline lookup yields CDR1 SGDLS and CDR2 YYNGEE. With 0 bases clipped from V and 7 bases from J, the junction kept 5 bases outside the gene matches. CDR3 length: 14 residues.

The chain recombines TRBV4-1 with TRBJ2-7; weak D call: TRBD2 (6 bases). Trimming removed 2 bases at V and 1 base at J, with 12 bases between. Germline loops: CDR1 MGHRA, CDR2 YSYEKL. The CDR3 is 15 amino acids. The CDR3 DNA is TGCGCCAGCAGCCAAATCAGGGACTCATCCTACGAGCAGTACTTC. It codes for CASSQIRDSSYEQYF.

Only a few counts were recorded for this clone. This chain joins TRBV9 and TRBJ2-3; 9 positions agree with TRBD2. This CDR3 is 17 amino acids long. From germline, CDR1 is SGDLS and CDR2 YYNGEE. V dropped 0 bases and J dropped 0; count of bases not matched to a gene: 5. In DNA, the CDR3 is TGTGCCAGCAGCGTAGAAAGCGGGGGGACTAGCACAGATACGCAGTATTTT. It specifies CASSVESGGTSTDTQYF. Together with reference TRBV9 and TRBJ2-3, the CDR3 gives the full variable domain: DSGVTQTPKHLITATGQRVTLRCSPRSGDLSVYWYQQSLDQGLQFLIQYYNGEERAKGNILERFSAQQFPDLHSELNLSSLELGDSALYFCASSVESGGTSTDTQYFGPGTRLTVL.

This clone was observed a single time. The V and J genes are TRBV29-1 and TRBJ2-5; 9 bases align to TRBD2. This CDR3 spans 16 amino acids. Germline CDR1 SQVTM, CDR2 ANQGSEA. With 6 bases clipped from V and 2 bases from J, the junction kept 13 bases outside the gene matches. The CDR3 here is CSVAPDHLAGQETQYF. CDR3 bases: TGCAGCGTCGCACCTGATCATCTAGCGGGACAAGAGACCCAGTACTTC.

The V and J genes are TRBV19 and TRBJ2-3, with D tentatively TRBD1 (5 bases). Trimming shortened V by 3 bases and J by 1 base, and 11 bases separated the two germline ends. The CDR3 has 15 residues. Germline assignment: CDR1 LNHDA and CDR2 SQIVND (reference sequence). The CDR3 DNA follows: TGTGCCAGTAGTATCATCGACAGCCGCACAGATACGCAGTATTTT. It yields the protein CASSIIDSRTDTQYF.

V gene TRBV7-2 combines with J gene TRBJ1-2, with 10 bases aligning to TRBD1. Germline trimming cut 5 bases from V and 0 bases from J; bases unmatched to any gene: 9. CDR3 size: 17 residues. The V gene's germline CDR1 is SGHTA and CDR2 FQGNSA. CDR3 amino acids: CASSTVTGTGANYGYTF. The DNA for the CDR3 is TGTGCCAGCAGCACTGTCACCGGGACAGGGGCTAACTATGGCTACACCTTC.

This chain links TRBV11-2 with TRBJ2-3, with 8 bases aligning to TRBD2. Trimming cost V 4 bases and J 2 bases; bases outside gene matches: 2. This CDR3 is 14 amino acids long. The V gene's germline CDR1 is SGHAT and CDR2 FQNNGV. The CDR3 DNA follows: TGTGCCAGCAGCTCACTAGCGGTCACAGATACGCAGTATTTT. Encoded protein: CASSSLAVTDTQYF.

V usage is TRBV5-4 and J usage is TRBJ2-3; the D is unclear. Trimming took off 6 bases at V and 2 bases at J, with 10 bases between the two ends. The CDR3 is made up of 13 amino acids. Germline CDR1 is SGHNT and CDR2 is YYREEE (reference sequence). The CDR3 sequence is CASTPRPTDTQYF. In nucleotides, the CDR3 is TGTGCCAGCACACCACGTCCCACAGATACGCAGTATTTT.

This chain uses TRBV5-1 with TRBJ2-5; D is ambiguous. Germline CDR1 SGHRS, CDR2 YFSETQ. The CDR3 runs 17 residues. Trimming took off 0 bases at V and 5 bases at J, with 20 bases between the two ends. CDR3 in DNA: TGCGCCAGCAGCTTGGTGCGGCTAGATCCCGGCCAGGAGACCCAGTACTTC. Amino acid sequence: CASSLVRLDPGQETQYF. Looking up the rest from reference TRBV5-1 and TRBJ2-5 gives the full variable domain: KAGVTQTPRYLIKTRGQQVTLSCSPISGHRSVSWYQQTPGQGLQFLFEYFSETQRNKGNFPGRFSGRQFSNSRSEMNVSTLELGDSALYLCASSLVRLDPGQETQYFGPGTRLLVL.

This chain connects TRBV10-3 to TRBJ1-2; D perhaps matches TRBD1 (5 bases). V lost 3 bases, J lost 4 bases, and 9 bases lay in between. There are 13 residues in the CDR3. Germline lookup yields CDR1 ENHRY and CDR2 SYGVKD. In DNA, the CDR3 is TGTGCCATCAGTGAAGAGGGGAGCTATGGCTACACCTTC. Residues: CAISEEGSYGYTF.

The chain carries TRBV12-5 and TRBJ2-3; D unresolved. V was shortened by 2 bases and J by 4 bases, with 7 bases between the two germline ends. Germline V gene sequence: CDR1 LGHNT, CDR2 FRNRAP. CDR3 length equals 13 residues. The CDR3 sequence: CASGLWVADTQYF. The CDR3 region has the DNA TGTGCTAGTGGTTTGTGGGTCGCAGATACGCAGTATTTT.

The CDR3: CASSQEPGLEPQHF. The DNA for the CDR3 is TGCGCCAGCAGCCAAGAACCGGGTCTTGAGCCCCAGCATTTT. The chain employs TRBV4-1 and TRBJ1-5; no firm D call. The CDR3 runs to 14 residues. Trimming removed 0 bases from V and 8 bases from J, with 11 bases in between. The germline CDR1 and CDR2 sequences are MGHRA and YSYEKL.